This T cell receptor (beta chain) was captured by sequencing in a study of blood T cell repertoires in COVID-19. TCRdb's copy holds only in-frame clones and misses some; the assay was immunoSEQ multiplex PCR. The sample lists about 150,000 clones; roughly nine tenths were seen once. Sequencing was done on a sample of peripheral blood. This TCR was sampled from a woman aged 70-85 years with acute or convalescent COVID-19.

CDR3 DNA: TGTGCCTGGAGTGTGAGAGGGACTGGAGACACTGAAGCTTTCTTT. Its translation: CAWSVRGTGDTEAFF. The J gene is TRBJ1-1, the V gene TRBV30; TRBD1 might be the D (5 bases). Germline CDR1 reads GTSNPN; CDR2 reads SVGIG (reference sequence). V lost 0 bases to trimming and J lost 3 bases, with 14 bases between them. The CDR3 extends over 15 amino acids. Together with reference TRBV30 and TRBJ1-1, the CDR3 gives the full variable domain: SQTIHQWPATLVQPVGSPLSLECTVEGTSNPNLYWYRQAAGRGLQLLFYSVGIGQISSEVPQNLSASRPQDRQFILSSKKLLLSDSGFYLCAWSVRGTGDTEAFFGQGTRLTVV.